This T cell receptor beta chain was recovered during a study of cytomegalovirus exposure and HLA in healthy donors. Study findings and constraints: Earlier findings revealed that most TCR beta V segments proved productive either about 90% or about 30% of the time.

A word on this clone: The target antigen is unknown.

Amplification used 60 Vbeta primers and 13 Jbeta primers. Sequenced by immunoSEQ multiplex PCR; TCRdb stores in-frame clones only, minus some. The sample lists around 150,000 clones, almost 85% occurring once. The ends were cut back, 0 bases at V and 5 bases at J, with 17 bases in the middle. The CDR3 extends over 16 amino acids. Germline CDR1 reads SGHRS; CDR2 reads YFSETQ. The chain employs TRBV5-1 and TRBJ2-5; perhaps TRBD2 as D (6 bases). This receptor was taken from a man under 40 in good health and CMV-seropositive. The sequencing sample was made of PBMCs. CDR3 coding DNA: TGCGCCAGCAGCTTGGGGGCCAGCGGGTTAGGGGAGACCCAGTACTTC. Protein product: CASSLGASGLGETQYF.